This is a list of T cell receptor beta chains from one sample in a study of response to subunit inactivated influenza vaccine. Via MiXCR, TCRdb re-called the RT-PCR reads, giving one row per CDR3 protein. The data contain about 520,000 distinct CDR3 sequences, roughly 9.7% of them singletons. Source: PBMCs from blood, taken about 40 days after vaccination. The receptors stem from a man aged 50 or older who received an inactivated influenza vaccine. Each CDR3 is given with its conserved first and last residue. D genes are given only for firm matches. Only some rows state a clone size, as once, few, many or a class for expanded clones.

clone_size,d_call,j_call,cdr3_length,v_call,cdr3_aa,cdr3_nt
.,.,TRBJ1-1,13,TRBV20-1,CSANRIMNTEAFF,TGCAGTGCTAACCGTATTATGAACACTGAAGCTTTCTTT
few,.,TRBJ1-5,15,TRBV5-5,CASTLDATSNQPQHF,TGTGCCAGCACCTTGGACGCGACTAGCAATCAGCCCCAGCATTTT
.,TRBD1,TRBJ2-7,16,TRBV5-1,CASSYAARQGHYEQYF,TGCGCCAGCAGCTATGCTGCGAGACAGGGACACTACGAGCAGTACTTC
few,.,TRBJ1-5,15,TRBV12-3/TRBV12-4,CASRDRGVSNQPQHF,TGTGCCAGCAGAGACCGTGGGGTTAGCAATCAGCCCCAGCATTTT
many,.,TRBJ1-6,11,TRBV24-1,CATSDSSPLHF,TGTGCCACCAGTGATTCTTCACCCCTCCACTTT
few,TRBD2,TRBJ2-7,14,TRBV27,CASSLGTSGNEQYF,TGTGCCAGCAGCCTCGGGACTAGCGGGAACGAGCAGTACTTC
few,.,TRBJ1-5,15,TRBV6-2/TRBV6-3,CASTRAQGPNQPQHF,TGTGCCAGCACCCGCGCCCAGGGCCCCAATCAGCCCCAGCATTTT
.,.,TRBJ2-7,16,TRBV7-8,CASSLGAGGRSYEQYF,TGTGCCAGCAGCTTAGGGGCCGGGGGCCGATCCTACGAGCAGTACTTC
many,.,TRBJ2-2,16,TRBV10-3,CAISFAPGLNTGELFF,TGTGCCATCAGCTTCGCCCCGGGACTTAACACCGGGGAGCTGTTTTTT
few,TRBD1,TRBJ2-7,16,TRBV5-6,CASSLDGQGYVYEQYF,TGTGCCAGCAGCTTGGATGGACAGGGGTATGTTTACGAGCAGTACTTC
.,.,TRBJ2-5,15,TRBV4-3,CASSQATLPGETQYF,TGCGCCAGCAGCCAAGCTACACTTCCCGGGGAGACCCAGTACTTC
few,TRBD2,TRBJ2-1,16,TRBV7-9,CASSSPILREGNEQFF,TGTGCCAGCAGCTCTCCGATTTTGCGGGAGGGCAATGAGCAGTTCTTC
.,.,TRBJ1-1,12,TRBV15,CATRGMNTEAFF,TGTGCCACGCGCGGCATGAACACTGAAGCTTTCTTT
.,TRBD2,TRBJ2-7,13,TRBV5-1,CASSGETSGEQYF,TGCGCCAGCAGTGGGGAAACTAGCGGGGAGCAGTACTTC
.,.,TRBJ2-1,15,TRBV7-6,CASSVGPGLYNEQFF,TGTGCCAGCAGCGTCGGGCCAGGGCTCTACAATGAGCAGTTCTTC
few,.,TRBJ2-6,18,TRBV3-1,CASSPNPGKWSGANVLTF,TGTGCCAGCAGCCCCAACCCGGGGAAATGGTCTGGGGCCAACGTCCTGACTTTC
many,.,TRBJ1-1,13,TRBV5-1,CASTQGSNTEAFF,TGCGCCAGCACCCAGGGTTCGAACACTGAAGCTTTCTTT
few,.,TRBJ1-2,15,TRBV11-2,CASSLVRSWSDGYTF,TGTGCCAGCAGCTTAGTACGTTCATGGTCTGATGGCTACACCTTC
few,TRBD1,TRBJ2-7,17,TRBV28,CASSLSLTGQGAYEQYF,TGTGCCAGCAGTTTATCCCTGACGGGACAGGGGGCCTACGAGCAGTACTTC
many,.,TRBJ2-1,11,TRBV12-3/TRBV12-4,CASTNYNEQFF,TGTGCCAGCACCAATTACAATGAGCAGTTCTTC
few,TRBD1,TRBJ2-5,14,TRBV7-2,CASSSTGVGETQYF,TGTGCCAGCAGCTCTACAGGGGTCGGCGAGACCCAGTACTTC
many,.,TRBJ2-5,15,TRBV4-3,CASSLATGTEETQYF,TGCGCCAGCAGCCTCGCCACCGGGACTGAAGAGACCCAGTACTTC
few,.,TRBJ2-1,15,TRBV20-1,CSARDPRETYNEQFF,TGCAGTGCTAGAGATCCTCGGGAGACCTACAATGAGCAGTTCTTC
few,.,TRBJ1-1,15,TRBV20-1,CSARVEGRGNTEAFF,TGCAGTGCTAGAGTTGAGGGGCGTGGGAACACTGAAGCTTTCTTT
few,.,TRBJ2-7,14,TRBV4-2,CASSQGGRDKGQYF,TGTGCCAGCAGCCAAGGCGGCAGGGATAAAGGGCAGTACTTC
.,TRBD2,TRBJ2-7,14,TRBV5-1,CASSLGAGVHEQYF,TGCGCCAGCAGCTTAGGAGCGGGAGTCCACGAGCAGTACTTC
many,TRBD2,TRBJ2-7,13,TRBV7-2,CASSRGLALEQYF,TGTGCCAGCAGCCGAGGACTAGCCCTCGAGCAGTACTTC
.,TRBD2,TRBJ2-5,16,TRBV6-2/TRBV6-3,CASSSPGLAGTETQYF,TGTGCCAGCAGTAGCCCGGGACTAGCGGGGACGGAGACCCAGTACTTC
few,TRBD1,TRBJ2-3,14,TRBV28,CASSFEDRGHTQYF,TGTGCCAGCAGTTTTGAGGACAGGGGCCATACGCAGTATTTT
many,.,TRBJ1-3,15,TRBV7-2,CASSLGAGTGNTIYF,TGTGCCAGCAGCTTAGGCGCAGGGACTGGAAACACCATATATTTT
few,TRBD2,TRBJ2-1,23,TRBV11-2,CASSLDRPVGGGVGSWLKHEQFF,TGTGCCAGCAGCTTAGATCGTCCGGTTGGCGGGGGGGTCGGTTCTTGGTTGAAACATGAGCAGTTCTTC
many,.,TRBJ1-3,14,TRBV7-6,CASSLDPAGNTIYF,TGTGCCAGCAGCTTAGATCCGGCTGGAAACACCATATATTTT
.,.,TRBJ2-3,16,TRBV27,CASSLLVVGIPDTQYF,TGTGCCAGCAGTTTACTTGTTGTGGGAATCCCAGATACGCAGTATTTT
.,TRBD2,TRBJ2-1,17,TRBV4-1,CASSQDSVLAGASEQFF,TGCGCCAGCAGCCAAGATAGTGTTCTAGCGGGAGCGAGTGAGCAGTTCTTC
.,TRBD1,TRBJ2-6,14,TRBV12-3/TRBV12-4,CASRTGAGANVLTF,TGTGCCAGCCGGACAGGGGCTGGGGCCAACGTCCTGACTTTC
.,.,TRBJ2-3,12,TRBV7-9,CASSREGDTQYF,TGTGCCAGCAGCCGAGAGGGAGATACGCAGTATTTT
few,.,TRBJ1-2,14,TRBV12-3/TRBV12-4,CASSLAPGIYGYTF,TGTGCCAGCAGTTTAGCGCCAGGGATCTATGGCTACACCTTC
few,TRBD2,TRBJ2-2,15,TRBV7-2,CASSSGLSNTGELFF,TGTGCCAGCAGCTCGGGACTATCGAACACCGGGGAGCTGTTTTTT
many,TRBD2,TRBJ2-5,16,TRBV7-2,CASSVGTSGGQETQYF,TGTGCCAGCAGCGTCGGGACTAGCGGGGGCCAAGAGACCCAGTACTTC
.,TRBD1,TRBJ1-2,14,TRBV5-1,CASHAGTGNYGYTF,TGCGCCAGCCATGCCGGGACAGGGAACTATGGCTACACCTTC
few,.,TRBJ2-1,16,TRBV6-1,CASSEVGQSSYNEQFF,TGTGCCAGCAGTGAAGTTGGTCAAAGCTCCTACAATGAGCAGTTCTTC
many,.,TRBJ2-3,12,TRBV6-6,CASSYAGNTQYF,TGTGCCAGCAGTTACGCCGGGAATACGCAGTATTTT
few,.,TRBJ2-3,14,TRBV7-2,CASSKSQGRDTQYF,TGTGCCAGCAGCAAGTCCCAGGGCAGGGATACGCAGTATTTT
few,TRBD1,TRBJ1-5,15,TRBV4-1,CASSQGGQGNQPQHF,TGCGCCAGCAGCCAAGGTGGACAGGGGAATCAGCCCCAGCATTTT
.,.,TRBJ1-1,17,TRBV6-2/TRBV6-3,CASSYGGARAEISEAFF,TGTGCCAGCAGTTACGGGGGGGCCCGCGCCGAGATTTCGGAAGCTTTCTTT
few,TRBD2,TRBJ2-3,17,TRBV4-2,CASSQVTTSGGTDTQYF,TGTGCCAGCAGCCAAGTTACTACTAGCGGGGGCACAGATACGCAGTATTTT
.,TRBD2,TRBJ2-7,18,TRBV5-1,CASSSRMITSGVSYDQYF,TGCGCCAGCAGCTCCAGAATGATAACTAGCGGGGTTTCCTACGACCAGTACTTC
many,TRBD1,TRBJ2-7,13,TRBV18,CASSPRDRARQYF,TGTGCCAGCTCACCCCGGGACAGGGCGCGGCAGTACTTC
few,.,TRBJ2-7,14,TRBV9,CASSAGRSSYEQYF,TGTGCCAGCAGCGCGGGACGGTCGTCCTACGAGCAGTACTTC
few,TRBD1,TRBJ2-7,14,TRBV4-2,CASSQAQGDYEQYF,TGTGCCAGCAGCCAAGCTCAGGGGGACTACGAGCAGTACTTC
.,.,TRBJ2-5,15,TRBV24-1,CATSRGGTEQETQYF,TGTGCCACCAGTCGGGGGGGGACAGAGCAAGAGACCCAGTACTTC
.,.,TRBJ2-7,14,TRBV10-3,CAISVDTISYEQYF,TGTGCCATCAGTGTTGATACTATATCCTACGAGCAGTACTTC
.,.,TRBJ2-4,13,TRBV12-3/TRBV12-4,CASRQRGKNIQYF,TGTGCCAGCAGACAACGGGGCAAAAACATTCAGTACTTC